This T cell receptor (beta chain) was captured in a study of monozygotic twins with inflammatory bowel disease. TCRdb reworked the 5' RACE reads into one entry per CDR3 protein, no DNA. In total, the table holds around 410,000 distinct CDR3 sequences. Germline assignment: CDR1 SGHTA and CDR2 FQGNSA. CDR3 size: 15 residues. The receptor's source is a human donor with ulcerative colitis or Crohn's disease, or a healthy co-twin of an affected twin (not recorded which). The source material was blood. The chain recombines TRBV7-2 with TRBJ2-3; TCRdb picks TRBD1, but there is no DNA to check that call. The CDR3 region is CASSIGQGRTDTQYF.